Shown below are 19 T cell receptor beta chains from a single sample sequenced in a study of control samples from healthy donors and cancer patients (dated by TCRdb to the early 2020s). Library creation used the immunoSEQ multiplex PCR assay. Sourced from immuneACCESS, this table was stored by TCRdb with only in-frame sequences that have V and J called. A share of the clones is absent; for the studies checked, an unresolved V gene accounts for under half, and the remainder has no known explanation. The sample table records about 55,000 clones; roughly 88% of these occur just once. The ten largest clones take up approximately 3.8% of the sample. Sequencing was performed on blood. These receptors were collected from a man aged 50-60 years in good health.

In DNA, the CDR3 is TGCGCCAGCAGCCAAGATTGGCAGGGCGGTAATGAAAAACTGTTTTTT. It translates to CASSQDWQGGNEKLFF. V usage is TRBV4-1 and J usage is TRBJ1-4; weak D call: TRBD1 (5 bases). Trimming shortened V by 0 bases and J by 4 bases, and 12 bases separated the two germline ends. Germline values: CDR1 MGHRA, CDR2 YSYEKL. This CDR3 region has 16 residues.

This clone was found once. This rearrangement joins TRBV18 to TRBJ2-7; 7 nucleotides align to TRBD2. Germline V lookup: CDR1 KGHSH, CDR2 LQKENI. This CDR3 is 15 amino acids long. Trimming took 0 bases from V and 0 from J; bases not matched to a gene: 2. DNA of the CDR3: TGTGCCAGCTCACCACCAAGCGGGGCCTCCTACGAGCAGTACTTC. Protein product: CASSPPSGASYEQYF.

The chain joins TRBV10-3 to TRBJ1-3; TRBD1 matches at 7 bases. With 8 bases clipped from V and 3 bases from J, the junction kept 13 bases outside the gene matches. The length of the CDR3 is 16 residues. Germline loops: CDR1 ENHRY, CDR2 SYGVKD. The CDR3 region has the DNA TGTGCCATCCAGGGGGTGCTTCCTCAACGTGGAAACACCATATATTTT. This gives the protein CAIQGVLPQRGNTIYF.

The V call is TRBV28, the J call TRBJ2-3, with 10 bases that match TRBD1. The germline gives CDR1 MDHEN, CDR2 SYDVKM. With 3 bases clipped from V and 4 bases from J, the junction kept 1 base outside the gene matches. This CDR3 contains 14 residues. The CDR3 loop reads CASSLDRGADTQYF. Written as DNA, the CDR3 is TGTGCCAGCAGTTTGGACAGGGGGGCAGATACGCAGTATTTT.

The chain joins TRBV28 to TRBJ2-7, with D tentatively TRBD1 (5 bases). The CDR3 is 12 amino acids. Trimming took off 5 bases at V and 5 bases at J, with 10 bases between the two ends. Germline CDR1 MDHEN, CDR2 SYDVKM. The CDR3: CASSTLRDEQYF. The CDR3 DNA is TGTGCCAGCAGTACCCTCAGGGACGAGCAGTACTTC.

The chain combines TRBV7-3 with TRBJ2-1, with TRBD2 matching over 8 bases. The CDR3 loop spans 15 amino acids. Germline CDR1 reads SGHTA; CDR2 reads FQGTGA. V trimming: 1 base; J trimming: 8 bases; junction bases outside the gene matches: 7. The CDR3 nucleotides read TGTGCCAGCAGCTTAATGTCGGGAGGGCCCCATGAGCAGTTCTTC. This gives the protein CASSLMSGGPHEQFF.

V usage is TRBV27 and J usage is TRBJ2-1, with D possibly TRBD1 on 5 matching bases. Trimming cost V 0 bases and J 0 bases, with 9 bases left between them. The germline V gene has CDR1 MNHEY and CDR2 SMNVEV (reference sequence). This CDR3 has 16 residues. This chain's CDR3 is CASSLSLGDSYNEQFF. The DNA of the CDR3 is TGTGCCAGCAGTTTATCGCTAGGGGACTCCTACAATGAGCAGTTCTTC.

The CDR3 sequence: CATWDGNYEQYF. Here the CDR3 DNA reads TGTGCCACCTGGGACGGGAACTACGAGCAGTACTTC. The V gene is TRBV10-3, the J gene TRBJ2-7; tentatively, D is TRBD1 or TRBD2 (5 bases each). The V gene lost 10 bases and the J gene lost 3 bases, with 13 bases spanning the gap. CDR3 size: 12 residues. Looked up from germline, CDR1 is ENHRY and CDR2 is SYGVKD.

This sequence joins TRBV29-1 and TRBJ2-3; D remains unclear. The CDR3 totals 12 residues. Looked up from germline, CDR1 is SQVTM and CDR2 is ANQGSEA. V gave up 7 bases and J gave up 0 bases, with 8 bases separating them. CDR3: CSASQSTDTQYF. CDR3 DNA sequence: TGCAGCGCTTCCCAGAGCACAGATACGCAGTATTTT.

This clone was seen once. The chain combines TRBV10-1 with TRBJ2-3; D call uncertain. V was trimmed by 6 bases and J by 2 bases, leaving 15 bases between them. The germline gives CDR1 WNHNN, CDR2 SYGVQD (reference sequence). This CDR3 contains 15 residues. The CDR3 DNA follows: TGCGCCAGCAGCCCTTCTAGAGCCCTCACAGATACGCAGTATTTT. Protein sequence: CASSPSRALTDTQYF.

The chain couples TRBV20-1 to TRBJ2-7, with unresolved D. The CDR3 contains 12 residues. CDR1 is DFQATT and CDR2 is SNEGSKA in the germline V gene (reference sequence). The ends were cut back, 3 bases at V and 3 bases at J, with 9 bases in the middle. CDR3 protein: CSASEASYEQYF. CDR3 nucleotides: TGCAGTGCTAGTGAGGCTAGCTACGAGCAGTACTTC.

V is TRBV27 and J is TRBJ2-5; D unresolved. Between the trimmed V and J ends, which lost 5 bases and 4 bases, there was a span of 17 bases. CDR1 and CDR2 (germline): MNHEY, SMNVEV (reference sequence). This CDR3 contains 15 residues. CDR3: CASSPSSRGTETQYF. The DNA of the CDR3 is TGTGCCAGCAGTCCCTCTTCTAGAGGAACAGAGACCCAGTACTTC.

The V gene is TRBV6-5, the J gene TRBJ1-2; 10 nucleotides match TRBD1. Per germline, CDR1 MNHEY and CDR2 SVGAGI. Trimming cost V 0 bases and J 4 bases; bases outside gene matches: 5. The CDR3 sequence is 16 residues long. In DNA, the CDR3 is TGTGCCAGCAGTTACTCGAGGACAGGGGGGTTCTATGGCTACACCTTC. Translated, it gives CASSYSRTGGFYGYTF.

The chain employs TRBV6-5 and TRBJ1-2; D not certain. Trimming stripped 2 bases from V and 4 bases from J, with 8 bases between. The CDR3 contains 13 residues. The germline V gene has CDR1 MNHEY and CDR2 SVGAGI. The CDR3 loop is CASSYPGSYGYTF. The CDR3 nucleotides are TGTGCCAGCAGTTACCCCGGGAGCTATGGCTACACCTTC.

The gene calls are TRBV11-2 and TRBJ2-7; D is undetermined. The length of the CDR3 is 16 residues. Germline V gene lookup returns CDR1 SGHAT and CDR2 FQNNGV. With 6 bases removed from V and 5 bases from J, the gap between germline ends came to 23 bases. Written as DNA, the CDR3 is TGTGCCAGCAGATCCCTAGGTACGGAAACGCCCAACGAGCAGTACTTC. Protein: CASRSLGTETPNEQYF.

The table lists this clone with a count of one. The V and J genes are TRBV29-1 and TRBJ2-5; 9 bases are shared with TRBD1. CDR1 SQVTM and CDR2 ANQGSEA come from the germline V gene. This CDR3 spans 12 amino acids. V shed 6 bases and J 5 bases; nucleotides not matched to a gene: 4. The CDR3 sequence is CSVRTGVETQYF. The CDR3, as DNA: TGCAGCGTACGGACAGGGGTGGAGACCCAGTACTTC.

V is TRBV15 and J is TRBJ1-3; the D gene is possibly TRBD1 (5 bases). Trimming removed 7 bases at V and 0 bases at J, with 10 bases between. CDR1 LNHNV and CDR2 YYDKDF come from the germline V gene (reference sequence). The CDR3 runs to 14 residues. For the CDR3, the DNA is TGTGCCACCATGCAGGGATTCTCTGGAAACACCATATATTTT. It encodes CATMQGFSGNTIYF.

The rearrangement uses TRBV27 and TRBJ2-7; TRBD2 matches 9 bases. Germline values: CDR1 MNHEY, CDR2 SMNVEV (reference sequence). V lost 7 bases to trimming and J lost 1 base; unmatched junction nucleotides: 8. This CDR3 has 15 residues. CDR3 coding DNA: TGTGCCAGCAAGGTAGGGACTAGCAGGTCCTACGAGCAGTACTTC. Amino acid sequence: CASKVGTSRSYEQYF.

This clone was observed a single time. The chain recombines TRBV10-3 with TRBJ1-2; a weak D match, TRBD1 (5 bases). CDR1 ENHRY and CDR2 SYGVKD come from the germline V gene. The CDR3 length is 18 residues. The ends were cut back, 3 bases at V and 7 bases at J, with 27 bases in the middle. As DNA, the CDR3 is TGTGCCATCAGTGATAAGGTGCCCCGGGACCGAGCTATGACTGGCTACACCTTC. Translated: CAISDKVPRDRAMTGYTF.